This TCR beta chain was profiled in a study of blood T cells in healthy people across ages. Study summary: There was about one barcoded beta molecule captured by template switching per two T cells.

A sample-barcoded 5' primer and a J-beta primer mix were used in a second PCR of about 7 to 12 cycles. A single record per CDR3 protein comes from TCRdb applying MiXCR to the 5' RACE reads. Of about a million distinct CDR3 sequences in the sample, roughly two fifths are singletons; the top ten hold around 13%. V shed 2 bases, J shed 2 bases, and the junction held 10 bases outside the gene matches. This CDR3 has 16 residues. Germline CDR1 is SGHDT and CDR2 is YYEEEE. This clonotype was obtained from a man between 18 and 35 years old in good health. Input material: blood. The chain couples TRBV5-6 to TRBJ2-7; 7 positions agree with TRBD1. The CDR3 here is CASSLGEQGYTYEQYF. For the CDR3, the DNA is TGTGCCAGCAGCTTAGGCGAACAGGGGTACACCTACGAGCAGTACTTC.